This T cell receptor beta chain was recovered during a study of molecular identifiers for immune sequencing clone quantification. Naive CD8 T cells were picked out by sorting for CD8+CD4-CCR7+CD45RA+. Comments on this clonotype: Its antigen remains unidentified.

Via MiXCR, TCRdb re-called the PCR reads, giving one row per CDR3 protein. Here the sample spans around 460,000 distinct CDR3 sequences, roughly a fifth being singletons. Study-wide findings and caveats: Effector cells had over 98% of their molecules in clones above 20 RNA copies, while naive cells had under 1%. Reportedly, one cell's Jurkat TCR RNA was detected within 1,100,000 naive CD8 cells.

Trimming pared 1 base from V and 2 bases from J, leaving 18 bases between. Germline V lookup: CDR1 DFQATT, CDR2 SNEGSKA (reference sequence). The CDR3 spans 17 residues. The TCR sequence derives from a human donor in good health. Some libraries in this study had Jurkat cell RNA spiked in. Sequencing was performed on naive CD8+ T cells from blood, with Jurkat cell RNA spiked in. Indicated subset: FACS-sorted CD8+CD4-CCR7+CD45RA+ naive T cells. The chain employs TRBV20-1 and TRBJ2-1; maybe TRBD2 (7 bases). The CDR3, as DNA: TGCAGTGCTAGAGGACCCCTCGGCGGGGGCACCTACAATGAGCAGTTCTTC. Amino acid sequence: CSARGPLGGGTYNEQFF.